Listed below are T cell receptor beta chains from one sample, sequenced in a study of T cells in Graves' hyperthyroidism and ophthalmopathy. TCRdb redid the calling of the multiplex PCR reads with MiXCR, one entry per CDR3 protein. This sample has roughly 560,000 distinct CDR3 sequences, with 14% to 15% found just once. Sequenced material: blood. Receptors originate from a woman between 40 and 50 years old with Graves' ophthalmopathy. Each CDR3 is given with its conserved first and last residue. D genes are given only for firm matches. Where a row states a size, it is once, few, many or the class of an expanded clone; other rows omit it.

V: TRBV5-1; J: TRBJ2-7; size: .; D: .; CDR3: CASSLGALYEQYF; DNA: TGCGCCAGCAGTTTGGGGGCTCTCTACGAGCAGTACTTC
V: TRBV18; J: TRBJ2-2; size: .; D: .; CDR3: CASSPPIGAGELFF; DNA: TGTGCCAGCTCACCACCGATCGGAGCCGGGGAGCTGTTTTTT
V: TRBV27; J: TRBJ2-7; size: .; D: .; CDR3: CAGSLSSGRRNEQYF; DNA: TGTGCCGGCAGTTTAAGTAGTGGGAGGAGGAACGAGCAGTACTTC
V: TRBV6-1; J: TRBJ1-5; size: many; D: TRBD1; CDR3: CAGRTGYNQPQHF; DNA: TGTGCCGGTAGGACAGGGTACAATCAGCCCCAGCATTTT
V: TRBV12-3/TRBV12-4; J: TRBJ2-7; size: many; D: .; CDR3: CASSLETEQYF; DNA: TGTGCCAGCAGTTTAGAAACCGAGCAGTACTTC
V: TRBV7-2; J: TRBJ2-2; size: many; D: .; CDR3: CASSLASRAGELFF; DNA: TGTGCCAGCAGCTTAGCGAGTAGGGCCGGGGAGCTGTTTTTT
V: TRBV20-1; J: TRBJ1-1; size: many; D: .; CDR3: CSARLRDTEAFF; DNA: TGCAGTGCTAGACTGAGAGACACTGAAGCTTTCTTT
V: TRBV30; J: TRBJ1-2; size: few; D: .; CDR3: CAWTPGAGYGYTF; DNA: TGTGCCTGGACCCCGGGGGCAGGCTATGGCTACACCTTC
V: TRBV7-8; J: TRBJ2-7; size: many; D: .; CDR3: CASSLIKGIKYEQYF; DNA: TGTGCCAGCAGCCTAATTAAGGGGATAAAGTACGAGCAGTACTTC
V: TRBV19; J: TRBJ1-2; size: many; D: .; CDR3: CASSTPGIYGYTF; DNA: TGTGCCAGTAGTACCCCGGGAATCTATGGCTACACCTTC
V: TRBV6-1; J: TRBJ2-7; size: many; D: .; CDR3: CASSTSRDGSYEQYF; DNA: TGTGCCAGCAGTACATCCCGGGACGGCTCCTACGAGCAGTACTTC
V: TRBV3-1; J: TRBJ1-2; size: .; D: TRBD1; CDR3: CASSRYQGGTGSLNYGYTF; DNA: TGTGCCAGCAGCCGATACCAGGGGGGCACGGGATCTCTGAACTATGGCTACACCTTC
V: TRBV15; J: TRBJ2-1; size: many; D: .; CDR3: CATSSYVIAHNEQFF; DNA: TGTGCCACCAGCTCCTACGTGATAGCCCACAATGAGCAGTTCTTC
V: TRBV30; J: TRBJ2-7; size: .; D: .; CDR3: CACQGYYEQYF; DNA: TGTGCCTGCCAGGGCTACTACGAGCAGTACTTC
V: TRBV6-2/TRBV6-3; J: TRBJ2-5; size: many; D: .; CDR3: CASSGLQETQYF; DNA: TGTGCCAGCAGTGGACTTCAAGAGACCCAGTACTTC
V: TRBV6-5; J: TRBJ2-7; size: once; D: TRBD2; CDR3: CASSYSIGTTPYEQYF; DNA: TGTGCCAGCAGTTACTCGATCGGGACTACCCCTTACGAGCAGTACTTC
V: TRBV6-5; J: TRBJ2-7; size: many; D: .; CDR3: CASSYSRSGATSYEQYF; DNA: TGTGCCAGCAGTTACTCCCGTAGCGGAGCAACCTCCTACGAGCAGTACTTC
V: TRBV20-1; J: TRBJ2-7; size: few; D: TRBD1; CDR3: CSAIDAGGLGKSYEQYF; DNA: TGCAGTGCTATTGACGCAGGGGGCCTTGGGAAGAGCTACGAGCAGTACTTC
V: TRBV30; J: TRBJ2-7; size: few; D: TRBD1; CDR3: CAWSLYRLRDSRNEQYF; DNA: TGTGCCTGGAGTCTCTATAGACTCCGGGACAGTAGAAACGAGCAGTACTTC
V: TRBV11-2; J: TRBJ2-7; size: few; D: .; CDR3: CASSAVVGYEQYF; DNA: TGTGCCAGCAGCGCTGTGGTGGGCTACGAGCAGTACTTC
V: TRBV6-5; J: TRBJ2-2; size: many; D: .; CDR3: CASSSPDLNTGELFF; DNA: TGTGCCAGCAGTTCCCCGGATTTGAACACCGGGGAGCTGTTTTTT
V: TRBV12-3/TRBV12-4; J: TRBJ2-7; size: many; D: TRBD1; CDR3: CASSFSDRVHEQYF; DNA: TGTGCCAGCAGTTTTTCCGACAGGGTGCACGAGCAGTACTTC
V: TRBV5-4; J: TRBJ2-7; size: few; D: .; CDR3: CASSLVGDPGEQYF; DNA: TGTGCCAGCAGCTTGGTGGGGGACCCGGGCGAGCAGTACTTC
V: TRBV20-1; J: TRBJ1-1; size: many; D: .; CDR3: CSGESQTEAFF; DNA: TGCAGTGGGGAGAGTCAGACTGAAGCTTTCTTT
V: TRBV6-1; J: TRBJ2-7; size: many; D: .; CDR3: CASSQGTPGPQYF; DNA: TGTGCCAGCAGCCAGGGGACTCCGGGGCCTCAGTACTTC